These 28 T cell receptor beta chains were sequenced from one sample in a study of blood T cell repertoires in COVID-19. Repertoires were generated with immunoSEQ multiplex PCR, while TCRdb's copy carries only in-frame clones and drops some. The table includes 100,000 to 150,000 clones, approximately 84% detected once. The sequenced sample consisted of peripheral blood. The receptors shown here come from a woman older than 75 with acute or convalescent COVID-19.

The chain recombines TRBV5-1 with TRBJ1-1; 9 bases agree with TRBD1. The junction had 8 bases not matched to a gene; V was cut back by 4 bases and J by 7 bases. Germline CDR1 is SGHRS and CDR2 is YFSETQ. CDR3 length: 14 amino acids. CDR3 sequence (DNA): TGCGCCAGCAGCCCCCACAGGGGGCAGGTTGAAGCTTTCTTT. Protein product: CASSPHRGQVEAFF.

This clone was picked up a small number of times. The gene calls are TRBV11-2 and TRBJ2-1, with 9 bases matching TRBD2. CDR1 is SGHAT and CDR2 is FQNNGV in the germline V gene. Trimming took 1 base from V and 6 from J; bases not matched to a gene: 4. This CDR3 has 15 amino acids. The CDR3 reads CASSLVGSGGNEQFF. The CDR3 DNA reads as TGTGCCAGCAGCTTAGTCGGTAGCGGGGGCAATGAGCAGTTCTTC. The full variable domain, its missing parts supplied by reference TRBV11-2 and TRBJ2-1, is EAGVAQSPRYKIIEKRQSVAFWCNPISGHATLYWYQQILGQGPKLLIQFQNNGVVDDSQLPKDRFSAERLKGVDSTLKIQPAKLEDSAVYLCASSLVGSGGNEQFFGPGTRLTVL.

This clone was seen repeatedly, ten times or more. The rearrangement links TRBV5-6 to TRBJ2-7, with TRBD2 matching 9 bases. CDR1 and CDR2 (germline): SGHDT, YYEEEE. The CDR3 extends over 16 amino acids. V gave up 5 bases and J gave up 6 bases; unmatched junction bases: 15. In DNA, the CDR3 is TGTGCCAGCAGTATGCTAGCGGGACTCGCCCGGTTCGAGCAGTACTTC. Translated: CASSMLAGLARFEQYF.

This chain connects TRBV5-6 to TRBJ2-1; 10 bases are a match to TRBD2. With V trimmed by 4 bases and J by 6 bases, 4 bases remained unmatched. This CDR3 spans 14 amino acids. The V gene's germline CDR1 is SGHDT and CDR2 YYEEEE. CDR3: CASSQSGGANEQFF. CDR3 in DNA: TGTGCCAGCAGCCAAAGCGGGGGGGCCAATGAGCAGTTCTTC. Looking up the rest from reference TRBV5-6 and TRBJ2-1 gives the full variable domain: DAGVTQSPTHLIKTRGQQVTLRCSPKSGHDTVSWYQQALGQGPQFIFQYYEEEERQRGNFPDRFSGHQFPNYSSELNVNALLLGDSALYLCASSQSGGANEQFFGPGTRLTVL.

The J gene is TRBJ1-5, the V gene TRBV10-2; TRBD1 matches at 10 bases. CDR1 and CDR2 (germline): WSHSY, SAAADI. The CDR3 is 14 residues long. V shed 8 bases, J shed 6 bases, and the junction held 7 bases outside the gene matches. The CDR3 sequence is CASGPGTGVQPQHF. The CDR3 nucleotides read TGCGCCAGCGGTCCCGGGACAGGGGTTCAGCCCCAGCATTTT.

This clone occurred once. V gene TRBV11-2 combines with J gene TRBJ1-5; a weak D match, TRBD1 (5 bases). Germline CDR1 is SGHAT and CDR2 is FQNNGV. Deletions cut 0 bases from V and 2 bases from J, with 11 bases between. The CDR3 totals 16 residues. The DNA of the CDR3 is TGTGCCAGCAGCTTAGATCAGGGATTGGGCAATCAGCCCCAGCATTTT. This encodes CASSLDQGLGNQPQHF.

V is TRBV7-8 and J is TRBJ2-1, with 9 bases matching TRBD2. The germline CDR1 and CDR2 sequences are SGHVS and FQNEAQ. The CDR3 has 15 amino acids. Unmatched junction bases numbered 14, after V lost 10 bases and J lost 7 bases. The CDR3 sequence: CATGLTSGGENEQFF. DNA for the CDR3: TGTGCCACCGGGCTGACTAGCGGAGGGGAGAATGAGCAGTTCTTC.

This clone was detected a few times. The chain couples TRBV14 to TRBJ1-1; D call uncertain. The germline CDR1 and CDR2 sequences are SGHDN and FVKESK. The CDR3 contains 15 residues. V was clipped by 4 bases and J by 0 bases, with 12 bases between them. The CDR3 nucleotides read TGTGCCAGCAGCCCCCACTCACCAATGAACACTGAAGCTTTCTTT. Translated, it gives CASSPHSPMNTEAFF.

The V call is TRBV12-5, the J call TRBJ2-1, with TRBD2 as a possible D gene (7 bases). CDR1 is LGHNT, CDR2 FRNRAP, per germline. The CDR3 spans 16 residues. Trimming removed 0 bases at V and 7 bases at J, with 16 bases between. CDR3 in amino acids: CASGLVLGGANNEQFF. The CDR3 nucleotides read TGTGCTAGTGGTTTGGTACTGGGGGGGGCTAATAATGAGCAGTTCTTC.

V usage is TRBV29-1 and J usage is TRBJ1-5, with 7 bases identical to TRBD1. Looked up from germline, CDR1 is SQVTM and CDR2 is ANQGSEA. The CDR3 spans 17 residues. Trimming took 0 bases from V and 2 from J; bases not matched to a gene: 10. In DNA, the CDR3 is TGCAGCGTTGAAGATAATGGGCAGGGGGGATGCAATCAGCCCCAGCATTTT. Translated, it gives CSVEDNGQGGCNQPQHF.

The chain's CDR3 is CASRTGWVSEAFF. CDR3 sequence (DNA): TGTGCCAGTAGGACAGGGTGGGTTAGTGAAGCTTTCTTT. The V and J genes are TRBV19 and TRBJ1-1; 7 positions match TRBD1. With 6 bases clipped from V and 7 bases from J, the junction kept 8 bases outside the gene matches. Germline CDR1 LNHDA, CDR2 SQIVND (reference sequence). The CDR3 covers 13 residues.

The sample holds one count of this clone. The genes are TRBV6-5 and TRBJ1-3; D call uncertain. CDR1 and CDR2 (germline): MNHEY, SVGAGI. Trimming shortened V by 0 bases and J by 4 bases, and 13 bases separated the two germline ends. There are 16 residues in the CDR3. CDR3 bases: TGTGCCAGCAGTTACTCGGGCAGCTTCCAGGGAAACACCATATATTTT. Its translation: CASSYSGSFQGNTIYF.

Comment on this clone: This specimen includes other DNA sequences encoding the same CDR3. This sequence joins TRBV9 and TRBJ2-7; 10 bases fit TRBD1. V was pared by 0 bases and J by 3 bases, with 0 bases of the junction left unmatched. Germline CDR1 SGDLS, CDR2 YYNGEE. The CDR3 is made up of 14 amino acids. CDR3 in DNA: TGTGCCAGCAGCGTAGGGGACAGGGGCTACGAGCAGTACTTC. It encodes CASSVGDRGYEQYF.

This clone was detected only once. The J gene is TRBJ2-1, the V gene TRBV10-2; maybe TRBD1 (5 bases). V was pared by 6 bases and J by 0 bases, with 9 bases between. The germline V gene has CDR1 WSHSY and CDR2 SAAADI. The CDR3 is 14 residues long. CDR3 coding DNA: TGCGCCAGCAGACAGGATATCTCCTACAATGAGCAGTTCTTC. Translating gives CASRQDISYNEQFF.

The chain has TRBV11-3 and TRBJ2-1, with 13 positions matching TRBD2. V trimming: 5 bases; J trimming: 8 bases; junction bases outside the gene matches: 6. CDR1 and CDR2 (germline): SGHNT, YENEEA. CDR3 length: 15 residues. The CDR3 DNA sequence: TGTGCCAGCAGCCCCGGGACTAGCGGGACCCATGAGCAGTTCTTC. Translated, it gives CASSPGTSGTHEQFF.

The rearrangement uses TRBV7-2 and TRBJ2-7; 7 positions agree with TRBD1. Germline V gives CDR1 SGHTA, CDR2 FQGNSA. With V trimmed by 1 base and J by 9 bases, 12 bases remained unmatched. CDR3 length: 15 amino acids. The CDR3 reads CASSLEGGRARAQYF. CDR3 bases: TGTGCCAGCAGCTTAGAAGGGGGCAGGGCCCGGGCGCAGTACTTC.

The CDR3 DNA follows: TGTGCCAGCAGCTTAGCGCAGGGATTTGGCTACACCTTC. It yields the protein CASSLAQGFGYTF. The genes are TRBV7-2 and TRBJ1-2, with D maybe TRBD1 (5 bases). The CDR3 has 13 residues. Germline V gives CDR1 SGHTA, CDR2 FQGNSA. Trimming took off 0 bases at V and 7 bases at J, with 9 bases between the two ends.

The V call is TRBV5-4, the J call TRBJ2-3; tentatively, D is TRBD1 (6 bases). Germline-derived CDR1 and CDR2 are SGHNT and YYREEE (reference sequence). This CDR3 region has 13 residues. The V end lost 9 bases, the J end lost 4 bases, and 15 bases lay between the germline ends. The CDR3 reads CATLAAGADTQYF. CDR3 DNA: TGTGCCACCTTAGCAGCAGGGGCAGATACGCAGTATTTT.

The rearrangement joins TRBV7-8 to TRBJ2-3; D is possibly TRBD2 (6 bases). Germline V gives CDR1 SGHVS, CDR2 FQNEAQ. The germline V and J ends were trimmed by 5 bases and 0 bases, with 12 bases remaining between them. The CDR3 has 15 residues. CDR3 sequence: CASSIHGGSTDTQYF. Here the CDR3 DNA reads TGTGCCAGCAGCATACACGGAGGGAGCACAGATACGCAGTATTTT. The full variable domain, in which reference TRBV7-8 and TRBJ2-3 provide the parts outside the CDR3, is GAGVSQSPRYKVAKRGQDVALRCDPISGHVSLFWYQQALGQGPEFLTYFQNEAQLDKSGLPSDRFFAERPEGSVSTLKIQRTQQEDSAVYLCASSIHGGSTDTQYFGPGTRLTVL.

V and J are TRBV2 and TRBJ2-5, with a weak D call TRBD1 (6 bases). V was pared by 6 bases and J by 5 bases, with 13 bases between. The CDR3 is 13 residues long. Germline-derived CDR1 and CDR2 are SNHLY and FYNNEI. CDR3 nucleotide sequence: TGTGCCAGCAGCGTTACAGGGTGGGAGACCCAGTACTTC. Amino acid sequence: CASSVTGWETQYF.

The chain employs TRBV5-6 and TRBJ1-2; D remains ambiguous. CDR1 SGHDT and CDR2 YYEEEE come from the germline V gene. V was trimmed by 0 bases and J by 4 bases, leaving 7 bases between them. This CDR3 spans 13 amino acids. The CDR3, as DNA: TGTGCCAGCAGCTTGGGTCAGATCTATGGCTACACCTTC. Protein: CASSLGQIYGYTF. The variable domain in full, with the rest retrieved from reference TRBV5-6 and TRBJ1-2, is DAGVTQSPTHLIKTRGQQVTLRCSPKSGHDTVSWYQQALGQGPQFIFQYYEEEERQRGNFPDRFSGHQFPNYSSELNVNALLLGDSALYLCASSLGQIYGYTFGSGTRLTVV.

The rearrangement uses TRBV5-8 and TRBJ1-5; 7 bases align to TRBD1. With V trimmed by 4 bases and J by 7 bases, 11 bases remained unmatched. Germline CDR1 and CDR2: SGHTS and YDEGEE. The CDR3 loop spans 15 amino acids. CDR3 DNA sequence: TGTGCCAGCAGCAAACGGGACAGTCTGGAGCAGCCCCAGCATTTT. Translating it yields CASSKRDSLEQPQHF.

The V and J genes are TRBV5-1 and TRBJ2-7, with TRBD1 matching 8 bases. Germline CDR1 is SGHRS and CDR2 is YFSETQ. The trim removed 0 bases at V and 4 bases at J, leaving 0 bases unmatched. The CDR3 contains 13 residues. DNA of the CDR3: TGCGCCAGCAGCTTGGACAGGGGGTACGAGCAGTACTTC. Its translation is CASSLDRGYEQYF.

The chain carries TRBV7-2 and TRBJ2-7, with TRBD1 identical over 12 bases. Germline V lookup: CDR1 SGHTA, CDR2 FQGNSA. With 5 bases clipped from V and 6 bases from J, the junction kept 11 bases outside the gene matches. CDR3 length: 16 residues. The CDR3 protein is CASSLMTGTGGLEQYF. As DNA, the CDR3 is TGTGCCAGCAGCCTCATGACCGGGACAGGGGGCCTCGAGCAGTACTTC.

This clone is labeled as large. The genes are TRBV18 and TRBJ1-6; D gene uncertain. The germline gives CDR1 KGHSH, CDR2 LQKENI. This CDR3 is built from 16 residues. Trimming cost V 1 base and J 0 bases, with 7 bases left between them. The CDR3 sequence is CASSPRSSSYNSPLHF. In nucleotides, the CDR3 is TGTGCCAGCTCACCACGATCGAGCTCCTATAATTCACCCCTCCACTTT.

The chain employs TRBV4-1 and TRBJ2-5, with TRBD2 matching over 8 bases. The ends lost 4 bases at V and 2 bases at J; junction bases unmatched: 6. Germline loops: CDR1 MGHRA, CDR2 YSYEKL. The length of the CDR3 is 15 residues. The CDR3 region has the DNA TGCGCCAGCAGCCCCCTCGAGCGGGGGCAAGAGACCCAGTACTTC. This gives the protein CASSPLERGQETQYF.

The chain carries TRBV7-2 and TRBJ2-7, with 7 bases identical to TRBD1. Per germline, CDR1 SGHTA and CDR2 FQGNSA. V shed 0 bases and J 6 bases; nucleotides not matched to a gene: 2. The CDR3 is 13 amino acids. CDR3 bases: TGTGCCAGCAGCTTAGCCGCAGGGGGCGAGCAGTACTTC. This sequence encodes CASSLAAGGEQYF. Drawing the rest from reference TRBV7-2 and TRBJ2-7, the complete variable domain is GAGVSQSPSNKVTEKGKDVELRCDPISGHTALYWYRQSLGQGLEFLIYFQGNSAPDKSGLPSDRFSAERTGGSVSTLTIQRTQQEDSAVYLCASSLAAGGEQYFGPGTRLTVT.

This clone came up once. Sequence at one end of the junction differs from germline and may be a read error. The chain couples TRBV7-7 to TRBJ2-3, with D possibly matching TRBD2 (6 bases). The CDR3 is 15 amino acids. Germline V gene sequence: CDR1 SSHAT, CDR2 FNYEAQ (reference sequence). DNA for the CDR3: TGTGCTAGCAGCCCCGGAGGGGCAGTCACAGATACGCAGTATTTT. Amino acid sequence: CASSPGGAVTDTQYF.